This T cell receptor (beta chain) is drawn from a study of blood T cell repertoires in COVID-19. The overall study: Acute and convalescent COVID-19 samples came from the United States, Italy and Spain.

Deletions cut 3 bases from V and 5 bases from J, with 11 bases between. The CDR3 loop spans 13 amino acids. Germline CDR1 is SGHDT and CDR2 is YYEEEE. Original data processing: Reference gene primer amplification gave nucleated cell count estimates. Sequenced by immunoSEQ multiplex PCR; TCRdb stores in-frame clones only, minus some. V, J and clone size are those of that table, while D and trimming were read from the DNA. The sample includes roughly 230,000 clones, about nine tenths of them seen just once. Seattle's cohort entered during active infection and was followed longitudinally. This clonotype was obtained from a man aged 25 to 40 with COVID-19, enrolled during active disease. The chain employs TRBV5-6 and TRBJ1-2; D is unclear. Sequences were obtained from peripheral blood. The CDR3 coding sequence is TGTGCCAGCAGCTCCGGGGTAGGGTATGGCTACACCTTC. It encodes CASSSGVGYGYTF.